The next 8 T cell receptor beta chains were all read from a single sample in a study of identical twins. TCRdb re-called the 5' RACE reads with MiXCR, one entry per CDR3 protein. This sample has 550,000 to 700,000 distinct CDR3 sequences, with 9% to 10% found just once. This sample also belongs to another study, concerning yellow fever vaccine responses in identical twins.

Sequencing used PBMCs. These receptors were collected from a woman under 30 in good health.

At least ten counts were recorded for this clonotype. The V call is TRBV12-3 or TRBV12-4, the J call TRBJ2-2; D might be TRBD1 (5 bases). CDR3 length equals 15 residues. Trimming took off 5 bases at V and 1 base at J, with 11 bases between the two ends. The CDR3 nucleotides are TGTGCCAGCAGTAGAGGAGACAGGAACACCGGGGAGCTGTTTTTT. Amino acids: CASSRGDRNTGELFF.

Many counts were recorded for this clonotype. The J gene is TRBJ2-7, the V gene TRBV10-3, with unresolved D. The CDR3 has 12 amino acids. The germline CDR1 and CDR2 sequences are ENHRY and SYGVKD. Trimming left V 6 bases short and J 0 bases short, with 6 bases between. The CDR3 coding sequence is TGTGCCATCAGCCCGGCCTCCTACGAGCAGTACTTC. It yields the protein CAISPASYEQYF.

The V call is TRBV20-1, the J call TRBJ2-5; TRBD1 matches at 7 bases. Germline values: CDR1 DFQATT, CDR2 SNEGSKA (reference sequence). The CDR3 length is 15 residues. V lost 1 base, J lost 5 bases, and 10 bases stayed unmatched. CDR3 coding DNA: TGCAGTGCTAGAGTATACGGCCAGGGGGACGAGACCCAGTACTTC. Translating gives CSARVYGQGDETQYF.

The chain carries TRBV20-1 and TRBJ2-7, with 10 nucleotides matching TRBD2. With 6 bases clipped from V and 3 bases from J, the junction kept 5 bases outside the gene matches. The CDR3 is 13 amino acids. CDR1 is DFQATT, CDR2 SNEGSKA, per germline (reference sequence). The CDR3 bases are TGCAGTGCCGGAAGGACTAGCGGCTACGAGCAGTACTTC. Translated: CSAGRTSGYEQYF.

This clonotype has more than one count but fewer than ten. Here the CDR3 reads CASSSPTGVKTQYF. The DNA for the CDR3 is TGTGCCAGCAGCTCGCCAACAGGGGTAAAGACCCAGTACTTC. V and J are TRBV13 and TRBJ2-5; 7 bases match TRBD1. The CDR3 consists of 14 residues. Germline assignment: CDR1 PRHDT and CDR2 FYEKMQ (reference sequence). Losses at the gene ends were 4 bases for V and 6 bases for J; bases not matched to a gene: 8.

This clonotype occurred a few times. The CDR3 protein is CASSQEPSGAIDTQYF. The CDR3 bases are TGCGCCAGCAGCCAAGAGCCTAGCGGTGCGATAGATACGCAGTATTTT. The rearrangement uses TRBV4-1 and TRBJ2-3; 7 bases are shared with TRBD2. V shed 0 bases and J 5 bases; nucleotides not matched to a gene: 8. The CDR3 has 16 amino acids. In germline, CDR1 is MGHRA, CDR2 YSYEKL.

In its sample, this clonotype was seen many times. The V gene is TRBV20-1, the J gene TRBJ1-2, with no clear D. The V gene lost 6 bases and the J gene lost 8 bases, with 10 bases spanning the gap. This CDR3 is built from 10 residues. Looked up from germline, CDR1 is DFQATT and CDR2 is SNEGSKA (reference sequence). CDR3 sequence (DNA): TGCAGTGCCCTGGCCGGGGGCTACACCTTC. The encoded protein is CSALAGGYTF.

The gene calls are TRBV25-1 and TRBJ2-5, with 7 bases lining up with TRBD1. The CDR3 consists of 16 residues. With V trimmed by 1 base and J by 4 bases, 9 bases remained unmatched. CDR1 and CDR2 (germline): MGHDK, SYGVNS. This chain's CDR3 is CASSEFGQGEVETQYF. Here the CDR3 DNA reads TGTGCCAGCAGTGAATTTGGGCAGGGGGAAGTAGAGACCCAGTACTTC.